These 30 T cell receptor beta chains were sequenced from one sample in a study of long-term antiretroviral therapy in people with HIV. Version v3.0 of the immunoSEQ assay ran at survey level. Generated by immunoSEQ multiplex PCR, the TCRdb table keeps only in-frame clones and is missing some. The repertoire holds some 40,000 clones, with approximately 94% as singletons. The source was unsorted PBMCs, collected around 9 years after starting antiretroviral therapy. These receptors originate from a man aged 30-40 years with HIV.

The chain couples TRBV6-1 to TRBJ2-1; D is tentatively TRBD1 or TRBD2 (6 bases each). Per germline, CDR1 MNHNS and CDR2 SASEGT. The length of the CDR3 is 15 residues. Trimming took 5 bases from V and 5 from J, leaving 16 bases between them. The CDR3 nucleotides are TGTGCCAGCAGTACGTTGGAGGGACAACACAATGAGCAGTTCTTC. Its protein product is CASSTLEGQHNEQFF.

The V and J genes are TRBV27 and TRBJ2-5, with TRBD2 matching over 12 bases. J was trimmed by 4 bases and V by 5 bases; bases with no gene match: 11. Germline V CDR1 and CDR2: MNHEY, SMNVEV (reference sequence). CDR3 length: 17 amino acids. CDR3 DNA sequence: TGTGCCAGCAGTCCCGGGACTAGCGGGCCCCGAGGAGAGACCCAGTACTTC. Protein: CASSPGTSGPRGETQYF.

V and J are TRBV14 and TRBJ2-7; perhaps TRBD1 as D (5 bases). V dropped 6 bases and J dropped 2 bases, with 11 bases sitting between them. The CDR3 loop spans 13 amino acids. Germline CDR1 is SGHDN and CDR2 is FVKESK. The CDR3 DNA reads TGTGCCAGCAGGGCCCAGGGTCCCTACGAGCAGTACTTC. This encodes CASRAQGPYEQYF.

The chain couples TRBV6-5 to TRBJ2-7; D unresolved. Trimming removed 2 bases at V and 4 bases at J, with 9 bases between. The length of the CDR3 is 13 residues. Germline V lookup: CDR1 MNHEY, CDR2 SVGAGI. The CDR3 DNA sequence: TGTGCCAGCAGTTACGAGAGGTGGTACGAGCAGTACTTC. It encodes CASSYERWYEQYF.

The chain links TRBV12-1 to TRBJ1-4. TRBV12-1 is a listed pseudogene. The CDR3 extends over 14 amino acids. The CDR3 DNA reads TGTGCCAGAAAGGCCCGGCGTGATCCTGAAAATCTGTTTTTT. Its translation: CARKARRDPENLFF.

The chain uses TRBV15 and TRBJ2-4; D is uncertain. CDR3 length: 15 amino acids. Looked up from germline, CDR1 is LNHNV and CDR2 is YYDKDF (reference sequence). Trimming pared 0 bases from V and 0 bases from J, leaving 6 bases between. Written as DNA, the CDR3 is TGTGCCACCAGCAGAGATCCAGTAGCCAAAAACATTCAGTACTTC. Its protein is CATSRDPVAKNIQYF.

The chain is built from TRBV5-1 and TRBJ1-1; no clear D. CDR3 length: 14 amino acids. Germline V gives CDR1 SGHRS, CDR2 YFSETQ. Trimming took 0 bases from V and 8 from J, leaving 14 bases between them. CDR3: CASSLAAGPAEAFF. The CDR3 region has the DNA TGCGCCAGCAGCTTGGCAGCTGGGCCAGCCGAAGCTTTCTTT.

The gene calls are TRBV10-1 and TRBJ2-2, with D perhaps TRBD1 (5 bases). This CDR3 has 15 amino acids. Germline CDR1 and CDR2: WNHNN and SYGVQD (reference sequence). V shed 4 bases and J shed 2 bases, with 11 bases lying between them. CDR3 residues: CASSGGHGNTGELFF. As DNA, the CDR3 is TGCGCCAGCAGTGGTGGACACGGAAACACCGGGGAGCTGTTTTTT.

The chain joins TRBV7-2 to TRBJ2-5, with D maybe TRBD2 (6 bases). V lost 1 base, J lost 5 bases, and 14 bases lay in between. This CDR3 contains 15 residues. Per germline, CDR1 SGHTA and CDR2 FQGNSA. CDR3 sequence (DNA): TGTGCCAGCAGCTTAGGGTTTATAGGGAGGGAGACCCAGTACTTC. Translated: CASSLGFIGRETQYF.

The genes are TRBV28 and TRBJ1-6; no clear D. The germline V gene encodes CDR1 MDHEN and CDR2 SYDVKM. Deletions cut 6 bases from V and 10 bases from J, with 13 bases between. The CDR3 is 13 amino acids. This CDR3 reads CASRTQNGSPLHF. As DNA, the CDR3 is TGTGCCAGCAGAACCCAGAACGGGTCACCCCTCCACTTT.

This sequence joins TRBV6-1 and TRBJ2-7; 8 bases are shared with TRBD1. Trimming at V came to 8 bases and at J to 4 bases, leaving 10 bases not matched to a gene. The CDR3 contains 14 residues. Germline V gene data show CDR1 as MNHNS and CDR2 as SASEGT. In nucleotides, the CDR3 is TGTGCCAGCCGGGCCAGGGGGCTTTGGTACGAGCAGTACTTC. Its translation is CASRARGLWYEQYF.

The V call is TRBV6-5, the J call TRBJ1-5, with D perhaps matching TRBD1 (5 bases). Per germline, CDR1 MNHEY and CDR2 SVGAGI. V shed 0 bases and J shed 1 base, with 7 bases lying between them. This CDR3 is 15 amino acids long. The CDR3 bases are TGTGCCAGCAGTTACTCGGGGGGGAGCAATCAGCCCCAGCATTTT. Amino acid sequence: CASSYSGGSNQPQHF.

This clone came up a few times. This chain connects TRBV30 to TRBJ1-3, with D unresolved. Germline V gene sequence: CDR1 GTSNPN, CDR2 SVGIG (reference sequence). There are 14 residues in the CDR3. Trimming left V 2 bases short and J 0 bases short, with 8 bases between. This CDR3 is CAWSQSYSGNTIYF. The CDR3 DNA reads TGTGCCTGGAGTCAGTCCTACTCTGGAAACACCATATATTTT.

This clone showed up just a few times. The chain employs TRBV5-4 and TRBJ1-4; no clear D. This CDR3 is 15 amino acids long. Germline loops: CDR1 SGHNT, CDR2 YYREEE (reference sequence). The V end lost 0 bases, the J end lost 7 bases, and 13 bases lay between the germline ends. This chain's CDR3 is CASSLGSADGEKLFF. In DNA form, the CDR3 reads TGTGCCAGCAGCTTGGGGAGCGCTGATGGTGAAAAACTGTTTTTT.

This chain links TRBV5-1 with TRBJ2-1; D possibly corresponds to TRBD2 (5 bases). Between the trimmed V and J ends, which lost 0 bases and 0 bases, there was a span of 10 bases. Germline CDR1 and CDR2: SGHRS and YFSETQ. CDR3 length: 16 amino acids. The CDR3 protein is CASSLAETSSYNEQFF. The CDR3 DNA follows: TGCGCCAGCAGCTTGGCAGAAACTAGCTCCTACAATGAGCAGTTCTTC.

The V call is TRBV19, the J call TRBJ2-5; 8 bases are shared with TRBD1. V dropped 5 bases and J dropped 3; count of bases not matched to a gene: 8. The CDR3 totals 15 residues. CDR1 and CDR2 (germline): LNHDA, SQIVND (reference sequence). The DNA for the CDR3 is TGTGCCAGTAGTGGGACAGGCCTAGTAGAAGAGACCCAGTACTTC. Encoded protein: CASSGTGLVEETQYF.

In regard to this clone: Relative to the germline gene, one junction end is altered; a read error may explain this. The chain has TRBV14 and TRBJ1-2; D perhaps matches TRBD1 (5 bases). This CDR3 region has 13 residues. The germline gives CDR1 SGHDN, CDR2 FVKESK. The CDR3: CASSQEFWDSYAF. The CDR3 coding sequence is TGTGCCAGCAGCCAAGAATTCTGGGACTCTTACGCCTTC.

The chain recombines TRBV19 with TRBJ1-5; 7 nucleotides match TRBD1. Per germline, CDR1 LNHDA and CDR2 SQIVND (reference sequence). This CDR3 contains 15 residues. V was clipped by 5 bases and J by 4 bases; unmatched bases: 8. The CDR3, as DNA: TGTGCCAGTAGTCCCCGACAGGGCCTAAATCAGCCCCAGCATTTT. This sequence encodes CASSPRQGLNQPQHF.

The J gene is TRBJ2-7, the V gene TRBV30; TRBD2 might be the D (7 bases). The CDR3 totals 14 residues. Between the trimmed V and J ends, which lost 8 bases and 4 bases, there was a span of 21 bases. Germline lookup yields CDR1 GTSNPN and CDR2 SVGIG (reference sequence). CDR3 residues: CAGGGPGQLYEQYF. The CDR3 bases are TGTGCCGGGGGGGGGCCCGGACAACTGTACGAGCAGTACTTC. Combining the CDR3 with reference TRBV30 and TRBJ2-7 gives the whole variable domain SQTIHQWPATLVQPVGSPLSLECTVEGTSNPNLYWYRQAAGRGLQLLFYSVGIGQISSEVPQNLSASRPQDRQFILSSKKLLLSDSGFYLCAGGGPGQLYEQYFGPGTRLTVT.

The chain has TRBV7-3 and TRBJ2-5; D perhaps matches TRBD1 (6 bases). Trimming removed 5 bases at V and 9 bases at J, with 19 bases between. Germline CDR1 reads SGHTA; CDR2 reads FQGTGA. The CDR3 is 14 amino acids. The CDR3 protein is CASSPSGPQGSQYF. The CDR3 DNA reads as TGTGCCAGCAGCCCTTCCGGGCCCCAGGGGTCCCAGTACTTC.

The chain carries TRBV19 and TRBJ2-3; 9 positions match TRBD1. The CDR3 contains 15 residues. Germline values: CDR1 LNHDA, CDR2 SQIVND (reference sequence). J lost 0 bases, V lost 5 bases, and 3 bases had no gene match. The CDR3 region has the DNA TGTGCCAGTAGTGGACAGGGGCGAAGCACAGATACGCAGTATTTT. Protein: CASSGQGRSTDTQYF.

This clone has just one count. The V call is TRBV21-1, the J call TRBJ2-7; the D segment call TRBD2 is taken from the table without a DNA check. TRBV21-1 constitutes a pseudogene. The CDR3 extends over 17 amino acids. DNA of the CDR3: TGTGCCAGCAGCAAAATTCCCTGGGTTAGCGGTCCCTACGAGCAGTACGTC. This gives the protein CASSKIPWVSGPYEQYV.

This chain connects TRBV18 to TRBJ2-7; a possible D gene is TRBD2 (7 bases). Trimming took off 5 bases at V and 2 bases at J, with 10 bases between the two ends. The germline V gene has CDR1 KGHSH and CDR2 LQKENI. CDR3 length: 13 residues. In DNA, the CDR3 is TGTGCCAGCTCAGAGGGGGGGCCCTACGAGCAGTACTTC. Amino acid sequence: CASSEGGPYEQYF. The variable domain in full, completed from reference TRBV18 and TRBJ2-7, reads NAGVMQNPRHLVRRRGQEARLRCSPMKGHSHVYWYRQLPEEGLKFMVYLQKENIIDESGMPKERFSAEFPKEGPSILRIQQVVRGDSAAYFCASSEGGPYEQYFGPGTRLTVT.

The chain recombines TRBV5-1 with TRBJ2-2; 8 bases are shared with TRBD2. CDR3 size: 17 residues. Germline trimming cut 6 bases from V and 0 bases from J; bases unmatched to any gene: 10. Germline CDR1 SGHRS, CDR2 YFSETQ. The CDR3 nucleotides read TGCGCCAGCACCCGGGGGGGCGGAGGGTCGAACACCGGGGAGCTGTTTTTT. Protein sequence: CASTRGGGGSNTGELFF.

The chain has TRBV25-1 and TRBJ1-4; D gene ambiguous. Deletions cut 5 bases from V and 5 bases from J, with 12 bases between. The CDR3 is 14 amino acids. CDR1 and CDR2 (germline): MGHDK, SYGVNS. The CDR3 reads CASSPRIPNEKLFF. CDR3 nucleotide sequence: TGTGCCAGCAGTCCAAGGATCCCCAATGAAAAACTGTTTTTT.

The chain uses TRBV15 and TRBJ1-1, with D perhaps TRBD1 (5 bases). The germline gives CDR1 LNHNV, CDR2 YYDKDF (reference sequence). With 0 bases removed from V and 1 base from J, the gap between germline ends came to 6 bases. The CDR3 sequence is 14 residues long. The CDR3 coding sequence is TGTGCCACCAGCAGAGAAGACAGGAACACTGAAGCTTTCTTT. Protein sequence: CATSREDRNTEAFF.

The chain joins TRBV18 to TRBJ1-2; possible D gene TRBD1, 6 bases. The CDR3 is made up of 13 amino acids. Germline CDR1 KGHSH, CDR2 LQKENI. V shed 3 bases and J shed 8 bases, with 13 bases lying between them. CDR3 in amino acids: CASSPTGTRGYTF. For the CDR3, the DNA is TGTGCCAGCTCACCGACGGGGACACGGGGCTACACCTTC.

This chain links TRBV28 with TRBJ1-2; 8 bases are a match to TRBD1. Germline V gene data show CDR1 as MDHEN and CDR2 as SYDVKM. V was pared by 6 bases and J by 8 bases, with 11 bases of the junction left unmatched. This CDR3 comprises 14 residues. The DNA for the CDR3 is TGTGCCAGCAGCAAGTGGGTCCAGGGGGCCGGCTACACCTTC. It is translated as CASSKWVQGAGYTF.

The V gene is TRBV27, the J gene TRBJ2-3, with TRBD2 identical over 13 bases. The germline CDR1 and CDR2 sequences are MNHEY and SMNVEV (reference sequence). The V gene end was trimmed by 5 bases and the J gene end by 2 bases; junction bases not matched to a gene: 4. This CDR3 region has 16 residues. The CDR3 region is CASSGGLAGSTDTQYF. In nucleotides, the CDR3 is TGTGCCAGCAGTGGGGGACTAGCGGGGTCCACAGATACGCAGTATTTT.

The chain employs TRBV2 and TRBJ2-2; 9 bases map to TRBD2. Germline-derived CDR1 and CDR2 are SNHLY and FYNNEI. V shed 10 bases, J shed 3 bases, and the junction held 6 bases outside the gene matches. CDR3 length equals 14 residues. The CDR3 sequence is CATKAGGYTGELFF. The DNA of the CDR3 is TGTGCCACCAAAGCGGGGGGATACACCGGGGAGCTGTTTTTT. Variable domain in full (rest from reference TRBV2 and TRBJ2-2): EPEVTQTPSHQVTQMGQEVILRCVPISNHLYFYWYRQILGQKVEFLVSFYNNEISEKSEIFDDQFSVERPDGSNFTLKIRSTKLEDSAMYFCATKAGGYTGELFFGEGSRLTVL.